Following are 27 T cell receptor beta chains from one sample sequenced in a study of cytomegalovirus exposure and HLA in healthy donors. Assay: immunoSEQ multiplex PCR; the TCRdb copy retains only in-frame clones and omits some. The sample records some 340,000 clones, roughly 87% being singletons. The sequenced sample was PBMCs. The source of these receptors is a woman aged 25 to 39 in good health and CMV-seropositive.

This chain joins TRBV7-2 and TRBJ1-1; tentative D call: TRBD1 (5 bases). Germline V gene lookup returns CDR1 SGHTA and CDR2 FQGNSA. The CDR3 has 13 residues. The V and J ends lost 5 bases and 4 bases respectively, with 11 bases between them. CDR3 sequence: CASSAGYFTEAFF. CDR3 DNA sequence: TGTGCCAGCAGCGCAGGGTATTTCACTGAAGCTTTCTTT. Full variable domain (remainder filled in from reference TRBV7-2 and TRBJ1-1): GAGVSQSPSNKVTEKGKDVELRCDPISGHTALYWYRQSLGQGLEFLIYFQGNSAPDKSGLPSDRFSAERTGGSVSTLTIQRTQQEDSAVYLCASSAGYFTEAFFGQGTRLTVV.

CDR3 sequence (DNA): TGTGCCAGCAGTGAAATGCCAGCAGGGGTCGGTACTGAAGCTTTCTTT. Translated, it gives CASSEMPAGVGTEAFF. This chain uses TRBV6-1 with TRBJ1-1, with D perhaps matching TRBD1 (6 bases). CDR3 size: 16 residues. The V end lost 2 bases, the J end lost 5 bases, and 18 bases lay between the germline ends. Germline values: CDR1 MNHNS, CDR2 SASEGT.

The V and J genes are TRBV27 and TRBJ2-3, with unresolved D. Germline values: CDR1 MNHEY, CDR2 SMNVEV (reference sequence). V gave up 6 bases and J gave up 0 bases, with 16 bases separating them. The CDR3 loop spans 16 amino acids. The CDR3 loop is CASSSRLSRSTDTQYF. CDR3 coding DNA: TGTGCCAGCAGCTCGAGGTTATCGCGGAGCACAGATACGCAGTATTTT.

The V and J genes are TRBV7-2 and TRBJ2-7; D unclear. The CDR3 is made up of 13 amino acids. V dropped 2 bases and J dropped 7 bases, with 12 bases sitting between them. Germline values: CDR1 SGHTA, CDR2 FQGNSA. The CDR3 spells CASSLILTAEQYF. The CDR3 region has the DNA TGTGCCAGCAGCTTAATACTGACGGCTGAGCAGTACTTC.

A single count supports this clone. This chain links TRBV9 with TRBJ2-3; D not certain. Trimming took 3 bases from V and 2 from J, leaving 1 base between them. The CDR3 is 11 amino acids. Germline lookup yields CDR1 SGDLS and CDR2 YYNGEE. The CDR3 loop reads CASSDTDTQYF. CDR3 bases: TGTGCCAGCAGCGACACAGATACGCAGTATTTT.

The chain recombines TRBV30 with TRBJ2-1; 9 bases agree with TRBD2. V shed 5 bases, J shed 9 bases, and the junction held 14 bases outside the gene matches. This CDR3 has 15 residues. Germline V gives CDR1 GTSNPN, CDR2 SVGIG (reference sequence). The CDR3: CAWEGAQAGGSEQFF. DNA for the CDR3: TGTGCCTGGGAAGGGGCCCAAGCGGGAGGTAGTGAGCAGTTCTTC.

The CDR3 sequence is CASSLLAEKLFF. The CDR3 coding sequence is TGTGCCAGCAGTTTATTAGCTGAAAAACTGTTTTTT. This chain connects TRBV28 to TRBJ1-4; D remains unclear. There are 12 residues in the CDR3. With 1 base removed from V and 7 bases from J, the gap between germline ends came to 4 bases. The germline gives CDR1 MDHEN, CDR2 SYDVKM.

J is TRBJ1-6 and V is TRBV5-1; D possibly corresponds to TRBD1 (6 bases). Trimming shortened V by 0 bases and J by 3 bases, and 13 bases separated the two germline ends. The CDR3 totals 17 residues. CDR1 is SGHRS, CDR2 YFSETQ, per germline. CDR3 region: CASSLASNRVYNSPLHF. Here the CDR3 DNA reads TGCGCCAGCAGCTTGGCCTCTAACAGGGTCTATAATTCACCCCTCCACTTT.

The chain couples TRBV7-9 to TRBJ2-1; the match to TRBD1 covers 8 bases. V was clipped by 0 bases and J by 2 bases; unmatched bases: 12. The CDR3 is 19 residues long. CDR1 and CDR2 (germline): SEHNR, FQNEAQ (reference sequence). This CDR3 reads CASSLALARQGPTYNEQFF. In DNA form, the CDR3 reads TGTGCCAGCAGCTTAGCCTTGGCCCGACAGGGGCCGACCTACAATGAGCAGTTCTTC.

This chain uses TRBV19 with TRBJ2-5; D possibly corresponds to TRBD2 (5 bases). Trimming took 7 bases from V and 4 from J, leaving 22 bases between them. This CDR3 comprises 16 residues. In germline, CDR1 is LNHDA, CDR2 SQIVND (reference sequence). The CDR3 is CASTRSRPGEGETQYF. CDR3 coding DNA: TGTGCCAGTACCCGATCGAGACCCGGAGAGGGAGAGACCCAGTACTTC.

The rearrangement uses TRBV29-1 and TRBJ2-5, with D possibly TRBD2 on 6 matching bases. From germline, CDR1 is SQVTM and CDR2 ANQGSEA. The CDR3 consists of 12 residues. Deletions cut 1 base from V and 5 bases from J, with 8 bases between. The CDR3 DNA reads as TGCAGCGTTGAAGGGGGGGTTGAGACCCAGTACTTC. It specifies CSVEGGVETQYF.

Turning to this clone: A read error may be the cause here, since a much bigger clone is one base away. Distinct nucleotide sequences in the sample also encode this CDR3. V is TRBV5-1 and J is TRBJ2-2; no clear D. V lost 4 bases to trimming and J lost 1 base, with 2 bases between them. CDR1 SGHRS and CDR2 YFSETQ come from the germline V gene. The CDR3 loop spans 12 amino acids. In DNA, the CDR3 is TGCGCCAGCAGCCTGAACACCGGGGAGCTGTTTTTT. Translating gives CASSLNTGELFF.

The rearrangement uses TRBV7-7 and TRBJ2-1; 10 nucleotides align to TRBD1. V gave up 5 bases and J gave up 7 bases; unmatched junction bases: 11. Germline assignment: CDR1 SSHAT and CDR2 FNYEAQ (reference sequence). There are 16 residues in the CDR3. This CDR3 is CASSRTSGTGVNEQFF. The CDR3, as DNA: TGTGCCAGCAGCCGCACATCCGGGACAGGGGTAAATGAGCAGTTCTTC.

This sequence joins TRBV9 and TRBJ2-7; 11 bases align to TRBD2. J lost 6 bases, V lost 3 bases, and 2 bases had no gene match. This CDR3 is built from 13 residues. Germline values: CDR1 SGDLS, CDR2 YYNGEE. The CDR3 region is CASSALAGGEQYF. CDR3 DNA sequence: TGTGCCAGCAGCGCTCTAGCGGGGGGCGAGCAGTACTTC.

V is TRBV6-1 and J is TRBJ2-7; 8 nucleotides line up with TRBD1. The trim removed 2 bases at V and 3 bases at J, leaving 9 bases unmatched. Germline loops: CDR1 MNHNS, CDR2 SASEGT. This CDR3 contains 16 residues. CDR3: CASSESFQGANYEQYF. In nucleotides, the CDR3 is TGTGCCAGCAGTGAAAGTTTTCAGGGGGCTAACTACGAGCAGTACTTC.

This clone is a singleton in its sample. This chain joins TRBV4-2 and TRBJ2-7, with 12 bases identical to TRBD2. Looked up from germline, CDR1 is LGHNA and CDR2 is YNFKEQ. The junction had 6 bases not matched to a gene; V was cut back by 0 bases and J by 6 bases. The CDR3 is 16 residues long. The CDR3 is CASSQDSLAGGSEQYF. CDR3 coding DNA: TGTGCCAGCAGCCAAGATTCACTAGCGGGGGGTTCCGAGCAGTACTTC.

This clone was seen a handful of times. The chain recombines TRBV2 with TRBJ1-2; D not certain. V lost 5 bases to trimming and J lost 7 bases, with 5 bases between them. Germline CDR1 is SNHLY and CDR2 is FYNNEI. This CDR3 has 10 amino acids. The DNA for the CDR3 is TGTGCCAGCAGTTCAGGTGGCTACACCTTC. It yields the protein CASSSGGYTF.

This CDR3 reads CASSQSYSSFFEAFF. The CDR3, as DNA: TGCGCCAGCAGTCAATCTTACAGTTCATTCTTTGAAGCTTTCTTT. The V and J genes are TRBV23-1 and TRBJ1-1; D gene ambiguous. TRBV23-1 qualifies as an ORF whose function is uncertain. The CDR3 sequence is 15 residues long. The germline V and J ends were trimmed by 0 bases and 7 bases, with 15 bases remaining between them.

J is TRBJ2-2 and V is TRBV6-1; TRBD1 is a possible D gene (6 bases). The ends were cut back, 8 bases at V and 0 bases at J, with 13 bases in the middle. Looked up from germline, CDR1 is MNHNS and CDR2 is SASEGT. There are 15 residues in the CDR3. Here the CDR3 reads CASGRTETNTGELFF. The CDR3 region has the DNA TGTGCCAGCGGAAGGACAGAGACGAACACCGGGGAGCTGTTTTTT.

The CDR3: CASSSGPTGAIYEQYF. DNA for the CDR3: TGCGCCAGCAGCTCTGGCCCAACAGGGGCAATTTACGAGCAGTACTTC. The chain is built from TRBV5-1 and TRBJ2-7; 7 nucleotides agree with TRBD1. This CDR3 region has 16 residues. The germline gives CDR1 SGHRS, CDR2 YFSETQ. Trimming took 3 bases from V and 4 from J; bases not matched to a gene: 13.

The chain couples TRBV5-4 to TRBJ1-1; a weak D match, TRBD1 (5 bases). The CDR3 is 13 residues long. Germline CDR1 is SGHNT and CDR2 is YYREEE (reference sequence). Trimming took 0 bases from V and 3 from J, leaving 6 bases between them. The CDR3 DNA is TGTGCCAGCAGCTTGGGACAGCACACTGAAGCTTTCTTT. It specifies CASSLGQHTEAFF. Combining the CDR3 with reference TRBV5-4 and TRBJ1-1 gives the whole variable domain ETGVTQSPTHLIKTRGQQVTLRCSSQSGHNTVSWYQQALGQGPQFIFQYYREEENGRGNFPPRFSGLQFPNYSSELNVNALELDDSALYLCASSLGQHTEAFFGQGTRLTVV.

This clone was detected only once. The chain is built from TRBV6-1 and TRBJ2-2; 7 bases map to TRBD1. Germline assignment: CDR1 MNHNS and CDR2 SASEGT. V lost 3 bases and J lost 6; bases outside the gene matches: 4. The CDR3 covers 14 residues. The CDR3 DNA sequence: TGTGCCAGCAGTGACTGGCAGGGGGCCGGGGAGCTGTTTTTT. Residues: CASSDWQGAGELFF.

This clone showed up just a few times. Written as DNA, the CDR3 is TGCGCCAGCAGCCAAGCGACTACTAGCGGTAGCTCCTACGAGCAGTACTTC. Its protein product is CASSQATTSGSSYEQYF. The gene calls are TRBV4-1 and TRBJ2-7, with 8 nucleotides matching TRBD2. V dropped 1 base and J dropped 0; count of bases not matched to a gene: 8. The CDR3 is made up of 17 amino acids. Germline V lookup: CDR1 MGHRA, CDR2 YSYEKL.

The gene calls are TRBV7-8 and TRBJ1-6; D uncertain. CDR1 and CDR2 from the germline V gene are SGHVS and FQNEAQ. Trimming left V 6 bases short and J 3 bases short, with 9 bases between. The CDR3 runs to 14 residues. The CDR3 bases are TGTGCCAGCAGTAAGTGGGACTATAATTCACCCCTCCACTTT. Its translation: CASSKWDYNSPLHF.

The chain's CDR3 is CASSRGVGLPQHF. In nucleotides, the CDR3 is TGTGCCAGCAGCAGAGGGGTGGGGCTGCCCCAGCATTTT. The rearrangement joins TRBV5-6 to TRBJ1-5, with D perhaps matching TRBD1 (5 bases). Deletions cut 4 bases from V and 9 bases from J, with 14 bases between. Germline V CDR1 and CDR2: SGHDT, YYEEEE. This CDR3 region has 13 residues.

V and J are TRBV6-1 and TRBJ1-1; no clear D. The CDR3 spans 14 residues. V shed 2 bases and J shed 3 bases, with 10 bases lying between them. Germline V gives CDR1 MNHNS, CDR2 SASEGT. The CDR3 DNA reads as TGTGCCAGCAGTGAACTGGTAGAGTACACTGAAGCTTTCTTT. The encoded protein is CASSELVEYTEAFF.

This clone appeared a few times. The conserved closing phenylalanine or tryptophan is absent in this CDR3, likely reflecting a read error. No DNA is shown, since the ends of the CDR3 on it are uncertain; the CDR3 is the one TCRdb lists. The V call is TRBV5-1, the J call TRBJ1-1; the table's D call, TRBD1, has no DNA check behind it. The CDR3 numbers 9 amino acids, ends counted. Germline CDR1 SGHRS, CDR2 YFSETQ. The CDR3 region is CASSFRDTE.